This T cell receptor beta chain emerged from a study of T cell changes during pregnancy in multiple sclerosis. Germline lookup yields CDR1 SGHRS and CDR2 YFSETQ. CDR3 length equals 14 residues. V was cut by 0 bases and J by 6 bases, with 10 bases left in between. Assay used: immunoSEQ multiplex PCR; TCRdb lists only in-frame clones, some missing. Of tens of thousands of clones listed, just under 95% were seen once; the top ten hold approximately 0.84%. This chain connects TRBV5-1 to TRBJ2-1, with D unresolved. Sequenced here: peripheral blood, sampled in the third trimester of pregnancy. The receptor comes from a female donor with multiple sclerosis, enrolled in a pregnancy study. CDR3 nucleotide sequence: TGCGCCAGCAGCTTGGGACTTCAACCCAATGAGCAGTTCTTC. Protein product: CASSLGLQPNEQFF.